This T cell receptor beta chain was recovered during a study of Graves' ophthalmopathy and Graves' hyperthyroidism. As for the study in general: Peripheral blood collection took place at initial diagnosis, before any treatment.

Study findings and constraints: Ophthalmopathy versus stable hyperthyroidism: 13-signature model gave just under 90% sensitivity, 75% to 83% specificity.

RNA transcripts were the source from which TCR beta CDR3 regions were amplified. Second-round multiplex PCR came after first-round RT-PCR with HTBI primers. TCRdb redid the calling of the multiplex PCR reads with MiXCR, one entry per CDR3 protein. The sample lists 400,000 to 450,000 distinct CDR3 sequences, under 25% occurring once. Establishment of the diagnosis relied upon clinical symptoms, serum thyroxine, TRAb, thyroid ultrasound and orbital computed tomography. This clonotype showed up many times. Its antigen is as yet unknown. Trimming removed 5 bases from V and 4 bases from J, with 11 bases in between. Germline V gives CDR1 PRHDT, CDR2 FYEKMQ (reference sequence). This CDR3 comprises 14 residues.

The V gene is TRBV13, the J gene TRBJ2-2; D may be TRBD2 (6 bases). The sequence came from a woman younger than 35 with stable Graves' hyperthyroidism. The sequencing input was peripheral blood. The CDR3 spells CASSPRDSTGELFF. Here the CDR3 DNA reads TGTGCCAGCAGCCCCCGGGACTCCACCGGGGAGCTGTTTTTT.